This T cell receptor (beta chain) was sequenced in a study of OX40 agonist ivuxolimab in advanced cancers. The study, taken as a whole, reports: There was clonal expansion of CD4+ and CD8+ blood T cells by week 6 at 0.1 to 3.0 mg/kg.

TCRdb's copy holds only in-frame clones and misses some; the assay was immunoSEQ multiplex PCR. Of tens of thousands of clones in the sample, more than 80% were seen once. V was cut by 6 bases and J by 0 bases, with 11 bases left in between. Germline CDR1 and CDR2: MNHNY and SVGAGI (reference sequence). This CDR3 spans 14 amino acids. In its sample, this clone was seen once. Its target is not known. The TCR was taken from an adult with an advanced solid tumor such as melanoma, head and neck, liver or kidney cancer. The chain links TRBV6-6 to TRBJ1-1, with a tentative D call TRBD1 (5 bases). Sequences were derived from CD4+ or CD8+ T cells sorted from blood, sampled in a trial of the OX40 agonist ivuxolimab. The CDR3 is CASRIQELNTEAFF. CDR3 bases: TGTGCCAGCAGGATACAGGAGCTGAACACTGAAGCTTTCTTT.